This TCR beta chain was identified during a study of shared clonotypes between healthy human individuals. Naive CD8 cells lacked CD45RO and underwent positive selection for CCR7, leaving out terminally differentiated effector memory CD45RA+ cells. Repertoires were generated with immunoSEQ multiplex PCR, while TCRdb's copy carries only in-frame clones and drops some. Counted here are about 2.2 million clones, 90% to 95% occurring once; the ten biggest clones make up 1.5% to 2%. Study-level findings and limits: Compared with memory subsets, naive subsets generally had larger estimated richness. In this cohort, only blood was sampled, and tissue repertoires likely differ. Lower generation probabilities were found for non-shared clonotypes than for those shared by all four donors.

Worth noting for this clone: No antigen is known for it.

The receptor was derived from a man between 18 and 35 years old in good health. Some clones in this sample may be carry-over from other donors' samples. Sequencing input: naive CD8+ T cells from PBMCs.

The chain's CDR3 is CASSLVAGRYEQYF. Written as DNA, the CDR3 is TGTGCCAGCAGTTTGGTTGCGGGACGCTACGAGCAGTACTTC. V gene TRBV28 combines with J gene TRBJ2-7; perhaps TRBD2 as D (6 bases). The V gene lost 3 bases and the J gene lost 3 bases, with 12 bases spanning the gap. The germline V gene has CDR1 MDHEN and CDR2 SYDVKM. The CDR3 runs to 14 residues.